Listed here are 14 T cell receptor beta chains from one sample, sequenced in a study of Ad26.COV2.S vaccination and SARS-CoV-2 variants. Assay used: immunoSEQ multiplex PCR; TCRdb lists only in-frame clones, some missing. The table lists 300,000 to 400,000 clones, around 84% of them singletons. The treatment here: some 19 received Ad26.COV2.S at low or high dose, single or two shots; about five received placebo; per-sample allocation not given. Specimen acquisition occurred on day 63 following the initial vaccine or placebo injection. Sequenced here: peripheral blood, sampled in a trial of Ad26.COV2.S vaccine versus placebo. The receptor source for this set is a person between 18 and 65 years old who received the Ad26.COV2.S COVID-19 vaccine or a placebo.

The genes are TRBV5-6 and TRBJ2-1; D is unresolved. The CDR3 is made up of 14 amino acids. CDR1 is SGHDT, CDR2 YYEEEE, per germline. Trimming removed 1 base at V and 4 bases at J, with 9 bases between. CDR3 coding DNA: TGTGCCAGCAGCTTGCCGGACGTTTACAATGAGCAGTTCTTC. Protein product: CASSLPDVYNEQFF.

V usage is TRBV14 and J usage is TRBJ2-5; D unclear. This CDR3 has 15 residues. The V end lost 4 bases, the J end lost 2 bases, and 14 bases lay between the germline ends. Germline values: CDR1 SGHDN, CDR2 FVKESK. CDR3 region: CASSPGWNVQETQYF. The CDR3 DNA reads TGTGCCAGCAGCCCTGGCTGGAACGTTCAAGAGACCCAGTACTTC.

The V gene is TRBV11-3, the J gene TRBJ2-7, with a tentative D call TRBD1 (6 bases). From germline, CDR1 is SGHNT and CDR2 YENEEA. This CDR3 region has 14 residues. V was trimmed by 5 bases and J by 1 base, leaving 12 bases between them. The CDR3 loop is CASSPYRGSYEQYF. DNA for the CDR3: TGTGCCAGCAGCCCCTATAGGGGGTCCTACGAGCAGTACTTC.

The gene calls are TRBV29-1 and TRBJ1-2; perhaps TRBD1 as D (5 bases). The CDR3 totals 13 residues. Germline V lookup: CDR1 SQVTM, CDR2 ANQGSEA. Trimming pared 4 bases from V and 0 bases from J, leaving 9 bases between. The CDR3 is CSVGIQANYGYTF. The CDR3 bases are TGCAGCGTTGGGATACAGGCTAACTATGGCTACACCTTC.

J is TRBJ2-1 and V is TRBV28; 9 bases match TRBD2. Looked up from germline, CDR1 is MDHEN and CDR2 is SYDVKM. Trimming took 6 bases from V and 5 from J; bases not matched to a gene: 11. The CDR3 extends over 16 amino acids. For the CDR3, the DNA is TGTGCCAGCAGCTCCCCAGGACTAGCGAAAAACAATGAGCAGTTCTTC. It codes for CASSSPGLAKNNEQFF. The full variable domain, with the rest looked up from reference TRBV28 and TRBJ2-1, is DVKVTQSSRYLVKRTGEKVFLECVQDMDHENMFWYRQDPGLGLRLIYFSYDVKMKEKGDIPEGYSVSREKKERFSLILESASTNQTSMYLCASSSPGLAKNNEQFFGPGTRLTVL.

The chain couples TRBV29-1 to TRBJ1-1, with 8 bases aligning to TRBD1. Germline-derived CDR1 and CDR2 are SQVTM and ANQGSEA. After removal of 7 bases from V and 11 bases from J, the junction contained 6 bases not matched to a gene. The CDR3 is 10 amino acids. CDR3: CSGQGADAFF. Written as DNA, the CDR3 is TGCAGCGGTCAGGGGGCGGATGCTTTCTTT.

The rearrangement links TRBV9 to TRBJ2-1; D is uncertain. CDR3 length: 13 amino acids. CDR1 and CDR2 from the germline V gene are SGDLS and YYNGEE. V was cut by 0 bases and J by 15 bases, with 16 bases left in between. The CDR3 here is CASSVDGGGSPFF. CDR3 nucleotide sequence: TGTGCCAGCAGCGTAGACGGTGGCGGCAGCCCGTTCTTC.

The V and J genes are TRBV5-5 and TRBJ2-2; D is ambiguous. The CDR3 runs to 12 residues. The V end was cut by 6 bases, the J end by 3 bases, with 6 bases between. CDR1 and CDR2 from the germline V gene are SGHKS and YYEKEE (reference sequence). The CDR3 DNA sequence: TGTGCCAGCACTTGGGACACCGGGGAGCTGTTTTTT. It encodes CASTWDTGELFF. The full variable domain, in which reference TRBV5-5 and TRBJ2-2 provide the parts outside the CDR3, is DAGVTQSPTHLIKTRGQQVTLRCSPISGHKSVSWYQQVLGQGPQFIFQYYEKEERGRGNFPDRFSARQFPNYSSELNVNALLLGDSALYLCASTWDTGELFFGEGSRLTVL.

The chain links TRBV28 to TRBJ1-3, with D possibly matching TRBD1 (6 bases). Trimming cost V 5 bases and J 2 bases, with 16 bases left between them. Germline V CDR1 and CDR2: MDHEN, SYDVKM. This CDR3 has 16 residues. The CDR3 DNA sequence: TGTGCCAGCAGTCCGAACAGGGAGGACGCTGGAAACACCATATATTTT. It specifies CASSPNREDAGNTIYF.

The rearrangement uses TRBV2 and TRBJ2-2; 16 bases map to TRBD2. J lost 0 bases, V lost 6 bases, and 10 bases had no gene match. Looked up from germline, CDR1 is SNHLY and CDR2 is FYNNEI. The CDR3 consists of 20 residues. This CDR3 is CASRALTGTSGGANTGELFF. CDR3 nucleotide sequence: TGTGCCAGCAGGGCTCTCACCGGGACTAGCGGGGGGGCGAACACCGGGGAGCTGTTTTTT.

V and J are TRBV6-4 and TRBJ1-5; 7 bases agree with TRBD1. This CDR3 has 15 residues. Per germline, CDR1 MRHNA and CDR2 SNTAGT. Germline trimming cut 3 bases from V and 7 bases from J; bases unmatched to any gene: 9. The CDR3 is CASSDTRGPRQPQHF. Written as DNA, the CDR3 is TGTGCCAGCAGTGATACTAGGGGGCCACGGCAGCCCCAGCATTTT.

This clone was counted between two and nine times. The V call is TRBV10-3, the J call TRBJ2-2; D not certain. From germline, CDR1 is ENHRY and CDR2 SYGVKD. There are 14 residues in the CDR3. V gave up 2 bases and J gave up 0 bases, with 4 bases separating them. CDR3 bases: TGTGCCATCAGTGAGCGCGCGAACACCGGGGAGCTGTTTTTT. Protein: CAISERANTGELFF.

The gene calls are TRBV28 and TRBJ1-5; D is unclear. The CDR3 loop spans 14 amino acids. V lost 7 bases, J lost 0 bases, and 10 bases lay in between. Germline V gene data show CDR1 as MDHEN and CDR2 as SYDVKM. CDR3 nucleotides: TGTGCCAGCAAACCGGCCCCTAGCAATCAGCCCCAGCATTTT. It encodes CASKPAPSNQPQHF.

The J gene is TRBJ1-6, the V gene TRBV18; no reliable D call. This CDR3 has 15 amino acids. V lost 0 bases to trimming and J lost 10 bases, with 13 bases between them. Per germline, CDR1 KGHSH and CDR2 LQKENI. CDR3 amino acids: CASSPPGRRESPLHF. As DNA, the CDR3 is TGTGCCAGCTCACCACCGGGGAGACGGGAATCACCCCTCCACTTT.